This T cell receptor (beta chain) was retrieved from a study of low-dose radiotherapy and immunotherapy resistance in tumors. Study-wide context: On an every-two-weeks schedule, patients received intravenous nivolumab 240 mg, along with ipilimumab 1 mg/kg every six weeks. Dosing of intravenous cyclophosphamide at 200 mg/m2 occurred every two weeks and took place one day prior to radiation and immunotherapy.

First-strand cDNA used TRAV- and TRBV-specific primers, covering alpha and beta chains. TCR amplification ran 15 to 25 PCR cycles using constant-region and V-primer adapter primers. TCRdb re-called the reads through MiXCR, storing one row per CDR3 protein. The sample shows some 88,000 distinct CDR3 sequences, more than 8.5% of them seen only once. The V end was cut by 6 bases, the J end by 2 bases, with 6 bases between. Per germline, CDR1 MDHEN and CDR2 SYDVKM. The CDR3 length is 12 residues. This clonotype was found many times. Time point defined: before trial treatment. Donors were administered nivolumab, ipilimumab, aspirin and low-dose cyclophosphamide, together with low-dose radiotherapy.

The chain combines TRBV28 with TRBJ2-3; no definite D call. The sequence derives from a male donor with prostate cancer. The material sequenced was PBMCs, taken before treatment. The CDR3 protein is CASRPLTDTQYF. In DNA, the CDR3 is TGTGCCAGCAGGCCACTCACAGATACGCAGTATTTT.